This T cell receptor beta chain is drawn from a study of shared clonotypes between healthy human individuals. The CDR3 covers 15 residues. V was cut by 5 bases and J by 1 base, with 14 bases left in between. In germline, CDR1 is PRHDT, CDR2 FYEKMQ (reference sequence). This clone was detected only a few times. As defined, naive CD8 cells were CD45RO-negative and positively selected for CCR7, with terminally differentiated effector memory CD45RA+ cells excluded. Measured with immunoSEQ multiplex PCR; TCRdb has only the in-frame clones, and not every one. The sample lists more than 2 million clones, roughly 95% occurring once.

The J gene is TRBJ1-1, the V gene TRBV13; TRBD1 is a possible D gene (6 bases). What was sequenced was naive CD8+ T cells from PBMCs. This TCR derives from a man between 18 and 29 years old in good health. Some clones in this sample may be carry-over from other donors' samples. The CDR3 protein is CASSPIQGSNTEAFF. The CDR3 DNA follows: TGTGCCAGCAGCCCGATACAGGGCTCGAACACTGAAGCTTTCTTT. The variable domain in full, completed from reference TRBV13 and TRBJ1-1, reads AAGVIQSPRHLIKEKRETATLKCYPIPRHDTVYWYQQGPGQDPQFLISFYEKMQSDKGSIPDRFSAQQFSDYHSELNMSSLELGDSALYFCASSPIQGSNTEAFFGQGTRLTVV.